A selection of T cell receptor beta chains follows, all from one sample in a study of identical twins. In TCRdb, the 5' RACE reads were re-called with MiXCR into one record per CDR3 protein. This sample has about 530,000 distinct CDR3 sequences; 13% to 15% occur once, and the top ten carry 0.44%. In addition, the sample was reused for a study of yellow fever vaccine responses in identical twins.

Sequenced sample: CD4+ T cells sorted from blood. Receptor source: a woman under 30 in good health. CDR3s include the opening cysteine and the closing phenylalanine or tryptophan. Fields, in order: J gene, V gene, CDR3 length, D gene, clone size, CDR3 protein, CDR3 DNA. The D gene is left open where the match is weak. Clone size is stated in some rows and not others, as once, few, many or a class when expanded.

J gene: TRBJ2-2; V gene: TRBV16; CDR3 length: 14; D gene: -; clone size: -; CDR3 protein: CASSQWMDTGELFF; CDR3 DNA: TGTGCCAGCAGCCAATGGATGGACACCGGGGAGCTGTTTTTT
J gene: TRBJ2-3; V gene: TRBV20-1; CDR3 length: 16; D gene: TRBD2; clone size: many; CDR3 protein: CSARGLAKGGADTQYF; CDR3 DNA: TGCAGTGCTAGGGGACTAGCAAAGGGAGGGGCAGATACGCAGTATTTT
J gene: TRBJ2-2; V gene: TRBV6-5; CDR3 length: 16; D gene: TRBD1; clone size: many; CDR3 protein: CASSYIGTGGTGELFF; CDR3 DNA: TGTGCCAGCAGTTACATCGGGACAGGGGGCACCGGGGAGCTGTTTTTT
J gene: TRBJ2-6; V gene: TRBV20-1; CDR3 length: 19; D gene: TRBD1; clone size: -; CDR3 protein: CSARHPGQITYSGANVLTF; CDR3 DNA: TGCAGTGCTCGACACCCGGGACAGATTACCTACTCTGGGGCCAACGTCCTGACTTTC
J gene: TRBJ2-5; V gene: TRBV4-1; CDR3 length: 15; D gene: -; clone size: many; CDR3 protein: CASSRERLLGETQYF; CDR3 DNA: TGCGCCAGCAGCCGAGAGCGACTCCTCGGGGAGACCCAGTACTTC
J gene: TRBJ2-3; V gene: TRBV2; CDR3 length: 12; D gene: -; clone size: -; CDR3 protein: CASHIGTDTQYF; CDR3 DNA: TGTGCCAGTCACATCGGCACAGATACGCAGTATTTT
J gene: TRBJ2-6; V gene: TRBV7-9; CDR3 length: 15; D gene: -; clone size: -; CDR3 protein: CASSFTAQAANVLTF; CDR3 DNA: TGTGCCAGCAGCTTTACTGCCCAAGCGGCCAACGTCCTGACTTTC
J gene: TRBJ1-2; V gene: TRBV7-9; CDR3 length: 13; D gene: -; clone size: -; CDR3 protein: CASSLGGFYGYTF; CDR3 DNA: TGTGCCAGCAGCTTGGGGGGGTTCTATGGCTACACCTTC
J gene: TRBJ2-2; V gene: TRBV10-3; CDR3 length: 14; D gene: TRBD2; clone size: -; CDR3 protein: CAISEGLATGELFF; CDR3 DNA: TGTGCCATCAGTGAGGGACTAGCGACCGGGGAGCTGTTTTTT
J gene: TRBJ2-5; V gene: TRBV12-3/TRBV12-4; CDR3 length: 16; D gene: TRBD1; clone size: few; CDR3 protein: CASSRPPTGKQETQYF; CDR3 DNA: TGTGCCAGCAGTCGCCCCCCGACAGGGAAACAAGAGACCCAGTACTTC
J gene: TRBJ1-2; V gene: TRBV2; CDR3 length: 16; D gene: -; clone size: -; CDR3 protein: CASSENVGGRGYGYTF; CDR3 DNA: TGTGCCAGCAGTGAAAATGTTGGCGGCCGAGGCTATGGCTACACCTTC
J gene: TRBJ2-5; V gene: TRBV7-7; CDR3 length: 14; D gene: -; clone size: few; CDR3 protein: CASSPSDIFSTQYF; CDR3 DNA: TGTGCCAGCAGCCCTTCAGACATTTTTTCGACCCAGTACTTC
J gene: TRBJ2-5; V gene: TRBV7-6; CDR3 length: 17; D gene: TRBD1; clone size: -; CDR3 protein: CASSLEIGTGRRETQYF; CDR3 DNA: TGTGCCAGCAGCTTGGAAATAGGGACAGGGAGACGCGAGACCCAGTACTTC
J gene: TRBJ2-7; V gene: TRBV29-1; CDR3 length: 16; D gene: TRBD1; clone size: many; CDR3 protein: CSVSGSPGQVAYEQYF; CDR3 DNA: TGCAGCGTAAGTGGATCACCGGGACAGGTAGCCTACGAGCAGTACTTC
J gene: TRBJ1-3; V gene: TRBV14; CDR3 length: 15; D gene: -; clone size: -; CDR3 protein: CASSQGRLFGNTIYF; CDR3 DNA: TGTGCCAGCAGCCAAGGAAGGCTGTTTGGAAACACCATATATTTT
J gene: TRBJ2-1; V gene: TRBV12-3/TRBV12-4; CDR3 length: 14; D gene: TRBD2; clone size: -; CDR3 protein: CASSFRLAGGQQFF; CDR3 DNA: TGTGCCAGCAGTTTCCGACTAGCGGGAGGCCAGCAGTTCTTC
J gene: TRBJ2-3; V gene: TRBV12-3/TRBV12-4; CDR3 length: 17; D gene: -; clone size: -; CDR3 protein: CASSLRRGGATPDTQYF; CDR3 DNA: TGTGCCAGCAGTTTACGGAGAGGGGGGGCGACGCCAGATACGCAGTATTTT
J gene: TRBJ2-2; V gene: TRBV10-3; CDR3 length: 17; D gene: TRBD2; clone size: few; CDR3 protein: CAIREPGLARNTGELFF; CDR3 DNA: TGTGCCATCAGGGAACCGGGACTAGCGAGAAACACCGGGGAGCTGTTTTTT
J gene: TRBJ2-7; V gene: TRBV4-1; CDR3 length: 15; D gene: TRBD2; clone size: few; CDR3 protein: CASSQAQREIYEQYF; CDR3 DNA: TGCGCCAGCAGCCAAGCCCAGCGGGAGATTTACGAGCAGTACTTC
J gene: TRBJ2-2; V gene: TRBV5-1; CDR3 length: 14; D gene: -; clone size: -; CDR3 protein: CASSSRRFTWVLLF; CDR3 DNA: TGCGCCAGCAGCTCCAGGCGGTTCACCTGGGTGCTGCTTTTT
J gene: TRBJ1-4; V gene: TRBV29-1; CDR3 length: 12; D gene: -; clone size: -; CDR3 protein: CSVLTNNEKLFF; CDR3 DNA: TGCAGCGTCTTGACTAATAATGAAAAACTGTTTTTT
J gene: TRBJ2-1; V gene: TRBV5-6; CDR3 length: 15; D gene: -; clone size: -; CDR3 protein: CASSFRTVSPHEQFF; CDR3 DNA: TGTGCCAGCAGCTTCCGGACAGTCTCGCCCCATGAGCAGTTCTTC
J gene: TRBJ1-4; V gene: TRBV18; CDR3 length: 16; D gene: -; clone size: -; CDR3 protein: CASSRGPPATNEKLFF; CDR3 DNA: TGTGCCAGCTCACGCGGACCTCCTGCAACTAATGAAAAACTGTTTTTT
J gene: TRBJ2-7; V gene: TRBV3-1; CDR3 length: 15; D gene: -; clone size: many; CDR3 protein: CASSQAHGGPYEQYF; CDR3 DNA: TGTGCCAGCAGCCAAGCGCACGGGGGACCCTACGAGCAGTACTTC
J gene: TRBJ1-2; V gene: TRBV29-1; CDR3 length: 14; D gene: TRBD1; clone size: many; CDR3 protein: CSVELWQGGYGYTF; CDR3 DNA: TGCAGCGTTGAATTATGGCAGGGGGGCTATGGCTACACCTTC
J gene: TRBJ2-7; V gene: TRBV18; CDR3 length: 15; D gene: TRBD1; clone size: -; CDR3 protein: CASSTGTGEAYEQYF; CDR3 DNA: TGTGCCAGCTCGACCGGGACAGGGGAGGCCTACGAGCAGTACTTC
J gene: TRBJ1-1; V gene: TRBV6-1; CDR3 length: 14; D gene: -; clone size: many; CDR3 protein: CASSVVAGNTEAFF; CDR3 DNA: TGTGCCAGCAGTGTGGTGGCGGGGAACACTGAAGCTTTCTTT
J gene: TRBJ1-3; V gene: TRBV5-1; CDR3 length: 16; D gene: -; clone size: few; CDR3 protein: CASSLQAPTSGNTIYF; CDR3 DNA: TGCGCCAGCAGCTTGCAGGCCCCGACCTCTGGAAACACCATATATTTT
J gene: TRBJ2-5; V gene: TRBV5-1; CDR3 length: 16; D gene: -; clone size: -; CDR3 protein: CASSLGQGLNQETQYF; CDR3 DNA: TGCGCCAGCAGCTTGGGGCAGGGGCTTAACCAAGAGACCCAGTACTTC
J gene: TRBJ1-1; V gene: TRBV6-2/TRBV6-3; CDR3 length: 15; D gene: TRBD1; clone size: -; CDR3 protein: CASRGQGLMNTEAFF; CDR3 DNA: TGTGCCAGCAGAGGACAGGGCTTAATGAACACTGAAGCTTTCTTT
J gene: TRBJ1-1; V gene: TRBV29-1; CDR3 length: 10; D gene: -; clone size: -; CDR3 protein: CSVDRTEAFF; CDR3 DNA: TGCAGCGTTGATCGAACTGAAGCTTTCTTT
J gene: TRBJ2-2; V gene: TRBV20-1; CDR3 length: 16; D gene: TRBD1; clone size: -; CDR3 protein: CSARDPGTGKSGELFF; CDR3 DNA: TGCAGTGCTAGAGACCCCGGGACAGGGAAGTCCGGGGAGCTGTTTTTT
J gene: TRBJ2-7; V gene: TRBV20-1; CDR3 length: 16; D gene: -; clone size: -; CDR3 protein: CSARIPGSLPNYEQYF; CDR3 DNA: TGCAGTGCTAGAATACCTGGGTCTCTTCCCAACTACGAGCAGTACTTC
J gene: TRBJ2-2; V gene: TRBV5-1; CDR3 length: 16; D gene: -; clone size: -; CDR3 protein: CASSLGVSTNTGELFF; CDR3 DNA: TGCGCCAGCAGCTTGGGGGTTTCCACGAACACCGGGGAGCTGTTTTTT
J gene: TRBJ2-5; V gene: TRBV3-1; CDR3 length: 11; D gene: -; clone size: many; CDR3 protein: CASRLGETQYF; CDR3 DNA: TGTGCCAGCAGACTTGGGGAGACCCAGTACTTC
J gene: TRBJ1-5; V gene: TRBV10-3; CDR3 length: 17; D gene: -; clone size: -; CDR3 protein: CATSNQGYSRNGQPQHF; CDR3 DNA: TGTGCCACTTCAAACCAGGGCTACTCCCGCAACGGGCAGCCCCAGCATTTT
J gene: TRBJ1-2; V gene: TRBV3-1; CDR3 length: 15; D gene: TRBD1; clone size: -; CDR3 protein: CASSQQGSQAYGYTF; CDR3 DNA: TGTGCCAGCTCCCAACAGGGGTCCCAGGCTTATGGCTACACCTTC
J gene: TRBJ2-5; V gene: TRBV9; CDR3 length: 19; D gene: TRBD2; clone size: few; CDR3 protein: CASSVVSGGLAGVGETQYF; CDR3 DNA: TGTGCCAGCAGCGTAGTGAGTGGAGGACTAGCGGGAGTCGGGGAGACCCAGTACTTC
J gene: TRBJ2-1; V gene: TRBV14; CDR3 length: 18; D gene: TRBD2; clone size: -; CDR3 protein: CASSQDLASGSRYNEQFF; CDR3 DNA: TGTGCCAGCAGCCAAGATCTGGCTAGCGGGAGTAGGTACAATGAGCAGTTCTTC
J gene: TRBJ2-4; V gene: TRBV28; CDR3 length: 15; D gene: -; clone size: -; CDR3 protein: CASSSPTEPKNIQYF; CDR3 DNA: TGTGCCAGCAGTTCACCGACAGAACCCAAAAACATTCAGTACTTC
J gene: TRBJ2-5; V gene: TRBV29-1; CDR3 length: 14; D gene: -; clone size: few; CDR3 protein: CSVEGGGGLETQYF; CDR3 DNA: TGCAGCGTTGAAGGGGGGGGGGGCTTAGAGACCCAGTACTTC
J gene: TRBJ2-2; V gene: TRBV4-2; CDR3 length: 14; D gene: TRBD2; clone size: many; CDR3 protein: CASSRTSDTGELFF; CDR3 DNA: TGTGCCAGCAGCCGGACTAGCGACACCGGGGAGCTGTTTTTT
J gene: TRBJ1-2; V gene: TRBV28; CDR3 length: 14; D gene: -; clone size: few; CDR3 protein: CASDQGLANYGYTF; CDR3 DNA: TGTGCCAGCGACCAGGGGCTGGCTAACTATGGCTACACCTTC
J gene: TRBJ2-7; V gene: TRBV14; CDR3 length: 14; D gene: -; clone size: -; CDR3 protein: CASSQRGRAHEQYF; CDR3 DNA: TGTGCCAGCAGCCAAAGGGGAAGGGCTCACGAGCAGTACTTC
J gene: TRBJ2-2; V gene: TRBV4-1; CDR3 length: 18; D gene: TRBD1; clone size: -; CDR3 protein: CASSQKGQGEINAGELFF; CDR3 DNA: TGCGCCAGCAGCCAAAAAGGGCAGGGGGAGATTAACGCCGGGGAGCTGTTTTTT
J gene: TRBJ2-3; V gene: TRBV7-3; CDR3 length: 15; D gene: -; clone size: few; CDR3 protein: CASSFGPPPPDTQYF; CDR3 DNA: TGTGCCAGCAGCTTTGGCCCTCCTCCGCCAGATACGCAGTATTTT